This TCR beta chain was recorded in a study of cytomegalovirus exposure and HLA in healthy donors. General observations from the study: Several of the most significant clusters were apparently associated with common viral pathogens in a later analysis.

Every donor was a healthy person donating bone marrow. The PCR ran on 60 Vbeta and 13 Jbeta primers. Sequencing was performed with immunoSEQ multiplex PCR; in TCRdb, only in-frame clones are kept and a portion is missing. The sample lists around 120,000 clones, under 80% occurring once. Worth noting for this clone: Its antigen is undetermined.

V lost 1 base and J 5 bases, leaving 11 bases between the germline ends. CDR1 and CDR2 (germline): SGHAT, FQNNGV. The CDR3 loop spans 14 amino acids. The rearrangement links TRBV11-2 to TRBJ1-1, with D tentatively TRBD1 (5 bases). Source material: PBMCs. This receptor was taken from a man in his 60s in good health and CMV-seropositive. The CDR3 DNA reads as TGTGCCAGCAGCTTAGCAGCAGGGCGGACTGAAGCTTTCTTT. It yields the protein CASSLAAGRTEAFF.